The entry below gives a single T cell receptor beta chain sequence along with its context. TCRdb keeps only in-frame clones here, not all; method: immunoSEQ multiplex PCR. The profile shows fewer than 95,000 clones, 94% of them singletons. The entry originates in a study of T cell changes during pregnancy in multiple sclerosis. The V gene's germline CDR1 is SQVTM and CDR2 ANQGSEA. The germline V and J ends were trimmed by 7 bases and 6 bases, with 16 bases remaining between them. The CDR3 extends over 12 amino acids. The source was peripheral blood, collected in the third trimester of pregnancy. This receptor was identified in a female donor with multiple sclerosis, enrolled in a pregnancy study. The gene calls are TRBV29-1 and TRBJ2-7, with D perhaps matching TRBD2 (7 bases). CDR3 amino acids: CSAGGGHGEQYF. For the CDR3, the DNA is TGCAGCGCCGGCGGGGGACACGGCGAGCAGTACTTC.